This TCR beta chain was captured in a study of monozygotic twins with inflammatory bowel disease. Germline assignment: CDR1 KGHSH and CDR2 LQKENI. The CDR3 extends over 17 amino acids. No DNA is given; TCRdb re-called the 5' RACE reads and lists each CDR3 protein once. This sample contains over 200,000 distinct CDR3 sequences. The sample comprised blood. This chain links TRBV18 with TRBJ2-1; as DNA is missing, the TRBD1 call by TCRdb cannot be tested. The receptor was derived from a human donor with ulcerative colitis or Crohn's disease, or a healthy co-twin of an affected twin (not recorded which). The CDR3 region is CASSRAVWTGRDNEQFF.